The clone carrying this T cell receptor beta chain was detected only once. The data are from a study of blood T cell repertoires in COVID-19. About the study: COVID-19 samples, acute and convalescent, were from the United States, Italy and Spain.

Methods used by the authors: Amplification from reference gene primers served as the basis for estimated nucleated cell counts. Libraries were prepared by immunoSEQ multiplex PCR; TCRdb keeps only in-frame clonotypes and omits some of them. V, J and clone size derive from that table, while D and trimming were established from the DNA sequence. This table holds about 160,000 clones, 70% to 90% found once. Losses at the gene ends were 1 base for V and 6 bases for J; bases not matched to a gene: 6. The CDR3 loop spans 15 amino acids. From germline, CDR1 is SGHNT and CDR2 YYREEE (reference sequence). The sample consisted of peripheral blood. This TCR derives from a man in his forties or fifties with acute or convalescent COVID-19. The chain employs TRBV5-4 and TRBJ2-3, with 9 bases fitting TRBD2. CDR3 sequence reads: CASSLRGGAPDTQYF. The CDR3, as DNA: TGTGCCAGCAGCTTGCGCGGGGGGGCCCCCGATACGCAGTATTTT. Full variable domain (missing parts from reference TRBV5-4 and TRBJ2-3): ETGVTQSPTHLIKTRGQQVTLRCSSQSGHNTVSWYQQALGQGPQFIFQYYREEENGRGNFPPRFSGLQFPNYSSELNVNALELDDSALYLCASSLRGGAPDTQYFGPGTRLTVL.